The next 9 T cell receptor beta chains were all read from a single sample in a study of Graves' ophthalmopathy and Graves' hyperthyroidism. The sequenced template was RNA, covering the TCR beta CDR3 region. HTBI primers were employed in first-round RT-PCR, then a second-round multiplex PCR followed. TCRdb passed the multiplex PCR reads through MiXCR, listing each CDR3 protein once. The data show hundreds of thousands of distinct CDR3 sequences, roughly 40% seen once. Input material: peripheral blood. All receptors derive from an adult man with Graves' ophthalmopathy.

CDR3 protein: CASSASGLSTGELFF. The CDR3 DNA sequence: TGTGCCAGCAGTGCTAGTGGTTTGTCCACCGGGGAGCTGTTTTTT. The chain is built from TRBV25-1 and TRBJ2-2; D remains unclear. This CDR3 is built from 15 residues. Germline V gene data show CDR1 as MGHDK and CDR2 as SYGVNS. V was cut by 4 bases and J by 4 bases, with 13 bases left in between.

V is TRBV29-1 and J is TRBJ1-2; tentatively, D is TRBD1 (6 bases). This CDR3 is built from 20 residues. V lost 6 bases and J 2 bases, leaving 34 bases between the germline ends. Looked up from germline, CDR1 is SQVTM and CDR2 is ANQGSEA. Here the CDR3 DNA reads TGCAGCGTAGACTACCCAACAGGGAAGGAGGCTCAGGACCTAAACTATGGCTACACCTTC. Protein: CSVDYPTGKEAQDLNYGYTF.

V and J are TRBV20-1 and TRBJ1-2, with 9 bases aligning to TRBD1. Trimming removed 0 bases from V and 7 bases from J; junction bases left unmatched: 3. The CDR3 has 13 residues. Germline V gene lookup returns CDR1 DFQATT and CDR2 SNEGSKA (reference sequence). Here the CDR3 DNA reads TGCAGTGCTAGAGATAGGGGACAGGGTGGCTACACCTTC. This translates into CSARDRGQGGYTF.

CDR3 loop: CSAMTSGIYEQYF. DNA for the CDR3: TGCAGTGCTATGACTAGCGGAATCTACGAGCAGTACTTC. This rearrangement joins TRBV20-1 to TRBJ2-7, with 9 bases that match TRBD2. The CDR3 contains 13 residues. Trimming took 4 bases from V and 3 from J; bases not matched to a gene: 4. Looked up from germline, CDR1 is DFQATT and CDR2 is SNEGSKA (reference sequence).

The chain uses TRBV9 and TRBJ2-5; 9 positions match TRBD1. The CDR3 is 14 amino acids. Germline V gene data show CDR1 as SGDLS and CDR2 as YYNGEE. The V gene end was trimmed by 6 bases and the J gene end by 4 bases; junction bases not matched to a gene: 7. CDR3 nucleotide sequence: TGTGCCAGCACTCAGCAGGGACAGGGAGAGACCCAGTACTTC. Residues: CASTQQGQGETQYF.

This clonotype has more than one count but fewer than ten. The chain is built from TRBV4-1 and TRBJ1-3; perhaps TRBD1 as D (6 bases). The length of the CDR3 is 16 residues. The V and J ends lost 3 bases and 1 base respectively, with 13 bases between them. In germline, CDR1 is MGHRA, CDR2 YSYEKL. CDR3 bases: TGCGCCAGCAGCCAGTCCACAGGGAGGTCTGGAAACACCATATATTTT. Translating gives CASSQSTGRSGNTIYF.

This clonotype appeared many times. This chain links TRBV2 with TRBJ1-2, with no clear D. CDR1 and CDR2 from the germline V gene are SNHLY and FYNNEI. This CDR3 is built from 13 residues. V was cut by 5 bases and J by 5 bases, with 12 bases left in between. The CDR3 nucleotides are TGTGCCAGCAGTCCAACCCCGGGGTATGGCTACACCTTC. It yields the protein CASSPTPGYGYTF.

The V call is TRBV7-6, the J call TRBJ2-2; possibly TRBD2 for D (5 bases). This CDR3 has 16 amino acids. With 5 bases removed from V and 0 bases from J, the gap between germline ends came to 13 bases. The V gene's germline CDR1 is SGHVS and CDR2 FNYEAQ. CDR3 amino acids: CASSPDYAANTGELFF. CDR3 nucleotides: TGTGCCAGCAGCCCCGACTACGCCGCGAACACCGGGGAGCTGTTTTTT.

Only a few counts were recorded for this clonotype. The junction does not match germline at one end; this may be a read error. CDR3 DNA sequence: TGCAGCGCCACCGACACAGGGGTCTATGCGGATAACTACGAACAGTACTTC. Encoded protein: CSATDTGVYADNYEQYF. The chain links TRBV29-1 to TRBJ2-7; 7 bases agree with TRBD1. Looked up from germline, CDR1 is SQVTM and CDR2 is ANQGSEA. The CDR3 has 17 amino acids.